This entry features one TCR beta chain sequence. This receptor's antigen is unknown. Nothing much larger sits one base from this clone, and base qualities are not available. At one collaborating source in Seattle, patients were enrolled during active infection and were followed longitudinally through the course of disease. Collaborating institutions collected whole blood in K2EDTA tubes following their own protocols. Collaborator samples were shipped for TCRbeta analysis as frozen whole blood, isolated PBMCs, or DNA extracted from either sample type. TCRbeta CDR3 regions were amplified from genomic DNA by means of the immunoSEQ Assay, a bias-controlled multiplex PCR. For the original study's pipeline: Nucleated cell counts per sample were estimated from amplification of reference gene primers within the assay. Sequence reads were collapsed and filtered to measure the absolute abundance of every unique TCRbeta CDR3 rearrangement. For each sample, productive Simpson clonality was calculated by taking the square root of Simpson's diversity index across productive rearrangements. Entries here come from immuneACCESS through TCRdb and include only in-frame sequences with V and J called. Some clones fail to appear in such tables; in the studies checked, an unresolved V gene covers under half of the shortfall, and the cause of the remainder is unknown. V and J calls and clone size are copied from that table; D and trimming were computed from the DNA. The sample contains approximately 200,000 clones, about 81% of them found a single time. 12% of the sample lies in the top ten.

Reading the germline V gene (reference sequence) gives CDR1 LNHNV and CDR2 YYDKDF. Including cysteine and phenylalanine, the CDR3 has 14 amino acids. This entry keeps only the CDR3 DNA: 42 bases, framed from base 1. V is clipped by 0 bases and J by 6 bases, and the sequence between their germline boundaries is 12 bases long. This sample stems from a study of blood T cell repertoires in COVID-19 (dated by TCRdb to 2018 to 2020). Background for the entire study: Samples covering the acute and convalescent phases of COVID-19 were provided by collaborators in the United States, Italy and Spain. The prospective study material was composed of cDNA or gDNA derived from T cells, B-cell-depleted T cells, or PBMCs. The repertoires were made available in a free public database intended to serve as a resource for research on the immune response to SARS-CoV-2. The dataset comprised deeply sampled blood TCRbeta repertoires from subjects exposed to, actively infected with, or recovered from COVID-19. HLA class I and class II types, where available, came from metadata supplied by the sample provider rather than from assay-based typing. Samples came from the ongoing ImmuneRACE study (first 160 participants) plus 1,254 subjects from 6 global collaborators. A de-identified subject ID, COVID-19 status, age in years and sex were almost always included in the sample metadata.

Results and caveats for the whole study, not just this receptor: How much clinical and demographic metadata was included differed by source and by participant, and the metadata was provided uncurated.

The material sequenced was peripheral blood. Recombination joined TRBV15 with TRBJ2-7; tentative D gene TRBD2, with 5 bases matching. The clonotype was recovered from a woman aged 80 or over with COVID-19, enrolled during active disease. CDR3 loop: CATSRELDSVEQYF. The DNA sequence reads TGTGCCACCAGCAGAGAACTAGACTCGGTCGAGCAGTACTTC.